Shown below are 19 T cell receptor beta chains from a single sample sequenced in a study of T-cell memory formation after mild COVID-19. TCRdb reanalysed the 5' RACE reads using MiXCR and keeps one entry per CDR3 protein. This sample has a few hundred thousand distinct CDR3 sequences, with 25% to 30% found just once. The sample was PBMCs or a T cell subset sorted from them (not recorded which). These receptors were obtained from an adult woman who had mild COVID-19 (a few samples of this study predate the infection). Cell type and time point are not known.

The chain links TRBV20-1 to TRBJ1-6; TRBD1 might be the D (6 bases). The CDR3 is made up of 13 amino acids. Deletions cut 0 bases from V and 14 bases from J, with 14 bases between. Looked up from germline, CDR1 is DFQATT and CDR2 is SNEGSKA (reference sequence). CDR3 residues: CSARDQLQGTLHF. In nucleotides, the CDR3 is TGCAGTGCTAGAGATCAGCTACAGGGCACCCTCCACTTT.

This sequence joins TRBV20-1 and TRBJ2-2, with TRBD2 identical over 7 bases. V lost 2 bases to trimming and J lost 3 bases; unmatched junction nucleotides: 6. The CDR3 loop spans 15 amino acids. Looked up from germline, CDR1 is DFQATT and CDR2 is SNEGSKA (reference sequence). The CDR3, as DNA: TGCAGTGCTAGAAAGCTGGGGGGGGACACCGGGGAGCTGTTTTTT. This encodes CSARKLGGDTGELFF.

A few counts support this clonotype. The chain employs TRBV7-9 and TRBJ2-3; D gene ambiguous. Germline-derived CDR1 and CDR2 are SEHNR and FQNEAQ (reference sequence). V gave up 5 bases and J gave up 5 bases, with 11 bases separating them. The CDR3 spans 13 residues. CDR3 DNA sequence: TGTGCCAGCAGCGGACCCGTGGGAGATACGCAGTATTTT. This codes for CASSGPVGDTQYF.

The rearrangement links TRBV29-1 to TRBJ2-7; TRBD2 is a possible D gene (5 bases). Per germline, CDR1 SQVTM and CDR2 ANQGSEA. CDR3 length: 11 residues. Trimming left V 3 bases short and J 4 bases short, with 7 bases between. CDR3 loop: CSVEERYEQYF. The CDR3 DNA follows: TGCAGCGTTGAGGAGCGGTACGAGCAGTACTTC.

The chain couples TRBV7-3 to TRBJ2-1; TRBD2 matches 7 bases. Germline trimming cut 2 bases from V and 9 bases from J; bases unmatched to any gene: 4. The CDR3 runs to 13 residues. Germline V gene sequence: CDR1 SGHTA, CDR2 FQGTGA. CDR3 residues: CASSLGASGEQFF. CDR3 nucleotides: TGTGCCAGCAGCTTAGGGGCTAGCGGTGAGCAGTTCTTC.

This clonotype has just a few counts. The rearrangement joins TRBV12-3 or TRBV12-4 to TRBJ1-2; D is possibly TRBD1 (6 bases). Trimming took off 4 bases at V and 2 bases at J, with 8 bases between the two ends. This CDR3 has 13 amino acids. The CDR3 reads CASSYRVNYGYTF. The CDR3, as DNA: TGTGCCAGCAGTTACAGGGTAAACTATGGCTACACCTTC.

The V call is TRBV29-1, the J call TRBJ2-5; no clear D. The CDR3 runs to 14 residues. Germline-derived CDR1 and CDR2 are SQVTM and ANQGSEA. V lost 6 bases, J lost 5 bases, and 19 bases lay in between. CDR3 loop: CSVITTPPTETQYF. CDR3 coding DNA: TGCAGCGTCATTACGACACCTCCAACGGAGACCCAGTACTTC.

A few counts support this clonotype. The V call is TRBV4-3, the J call TRBJ2-7, with 12 positions matching TRBD2. There are 16 residues in the CDR3. Germline loops: CDR1 LGHNA, CDR2 YSLEER. After removal of 3 bases from V and 6 bases from J, the junction contained 9 bases not matched to a gene. The CDR3 protein is CASSQALTSGSGEQYF. The CDR3, as DNA: TGCGCCAGCAGCCAGGCTCTGACTAGCGGGAGCGGCGAGCAGTACTTC.

This clonotype was counted many times. The J gene is TRBJ1-4, the V gene TRBV5-1, with 11 bases that match TRBD1. Trimming removed 4 bases from V and 0 bases from J; junction bases left unmatched: 5. The CDR3 has 17 residues. The germline CDR1 and CDR2 sequences are SGHRS and YFSETQ. The CDR3 here is CASSHGQGAPTNEKLFF. For the CDR3, the DNA is TGCGCCAGCAGCCACGGACAGGGGGCTCCAACTAATGAAAAACTGTTTTTT.

This clonotype turned up a few times. V is TRBV20-1 and J is TRBJ2-3; TRBD1 might be the D (5 bases). Germline V CDR1 and CDR2: DFQATT, SNEGSKA (reference sequence). The V gene lost 4 bases and the J gene lost 9 bases, with 14 bases spanning the gap. The CDR3 extends over 12 amino acids. CDR3 in DNA: TGCAGTGCTATAGGGGCATCGCGAACGCAGTATTTT. The encoded protein is CSAIGASRTQYF.

The chain carries TRBV29-1 and TRBJ2-1, with D perhaps matching TRBD2 (6 bases). Trimming took off 2 bases at V and 3 bases at J, with 11 bases between the two ends. Germline V lookup: CDR1 SQVTM, CDR2 ANQGSEA. This CDR3 is built from 14 residues. CDR3 bases: TGCAGCGTTGAACGGGGAGGTGACTACAATGAGCAGTTCTTC. It codes for CSVERGGDYNEQFF.

The J gene is TRBJ2-3, the V gene TRBV7-2; 13 bases match TRBD2. This CDR3 contains 16 residues. J gave up 4 bases and V 2 bases, and 3 bases lay outside the gene matches. The germline V gene encodes CDR1 SGHTA and CDR2 FQGNSA. CDR3 bases: TGTGCCAGCAGCTTAAGGACTAGCGGGAGACCAGATACGCAGTATTTT. Amino acid sequence: CASSLRTSGRPDTQYF. Variable domain in full (rest from reference TRBV7-2 and TRBJ2-3): GAGVSQSPSNKVTEKGKDVELRCDPISGHTALYWYRQSLGQGLEFLIYFQGNSAPDKSGLPSDRFSAERTGGSVSTLTIQRTQQEDSAVYLCASSLRTSGRPDTQYFGPGTRLTVL.

The V and J genes are TRBV6-1 and TRBJ2-7; 9 bases align to TRBD2. The germline CDR1 and CDR2 sequences are MNHNS and SASEGT. Trimming removed 7 bases from V and 9 bases from J; junction bases left unmatched: 7. This CDR3 spans 12 amino acids. The CDR3 loop is CASKGLAYGQYF. Here the CDR3 DNA reads TGTGCCAGCAAAGGACTAGCGTATGGGCAGTACTTC.

The genes are TRBV1 and TRBJ1-2; TRBD1, the D gene given by the table, was not confirmed from the DNA. TRBV1 is given as a pseudogene. The CDR3 extends over 14 amino acids. CDR3 sequence reads: CTSSQISQGDGYTF. The CDR3 DNA reads TGCACCAGCAGCCAAATTTCTCAGGGGGATGGCTACACCTTC.

This clonotype was recorded at least ten times. The V call is TRBV5-1, the J call TRBJ2-1; 11 bases fit TRBD2. Trimming took 3 bases from V and 4 from J; bases not matched to a gene: 12. Germline-derived CDR1 and CDR2 are SGHRS and YFSETQ. The CDR3 runs 18 residues. The CDR3 protein is CASSSGLPGLADYNEQFF. The CDR3 bases are TGCGCCAGCAGCTCGGGACTGCCGGGACTAGCGGATTACAATGAGCAGTTCTTC.

This clonotype was recorded a few times. The CDR3 reads CASSQVHIQETQYF. CDR3 nucleotide sequence: TGCGCCAGCAGCCAAGTCCATATCCAAGAGACCCAGTACTTC. The chain couples TRBV4-1 to TRBJ2-5, with D hard to call. Per the germline V gene, CDR1 is MGHRA and CDR2 is YSYEKL. V was trimmed by 1 base and J by 1 base, leaving 7 bases between them. This CDR3 is built from 14 residues.

The V and J genes are TRBV7-2 and TRBJ1-5; no definite D call. Trimming took 4 bases from V and 6 from J, leaving 7 bases between them. The germline gives CDR1 SGHTA, CDR2 FQGNSA. This CDR3 is built from 12 residues. This chain's CDR3 is CASSSLLQPQHF. The CDR3 region has the DNA TGTGCCAGCAGCTCATTACTTCAGCCCCAGCATTTT.

This rearrangement joins TRBV7-9 to TRBJ1-2; D possibly corresponds to TRBD1 (5 bases). V lost 3 bases and J 7 bases, leaving 15 bases between the germline ends. The CDR3 is 14 amino acids. CDR1 and CDR2 from the germline V gene are SEHNR and FQNEAQ (reference sequence). Here the CDR3 reads CASSFGEGSVGYTF. The CDR3 DNA reads TGTGCCAGCAGCTTTGGAGAGGGGAGCGTTGGCTACACCTTC.

The chain carries TRBV7-9 and TRBJ2-3; 11 bases match TRBD2. Germline trimming cut 1 base from V and 2 bases from J; bases unmatched to any gene: 5. The V gene's germline CDR1 is SEHNR and CDR2 FQNEAQ (reference sequence). The CDR3 length is 17 residues. CDR3 sequence reads: CASSLGLTSGVTDTQYF. As DNA, the CDR3 is TGTGCCAGCAGCTTAGGCCTGACTAGCGGGGTCACAGATACGCAGTATTTT. Drawing the rest from reference TRBV7-9 and TRBJ2-3, the complete variable domain is DTGVSQNPRHKITKRGQNVTFRCDPISEHNRLYWYRQTLGQGPEFLTYFQNEAQLEKSRLLSDRFSAERPKGSFSTLEIQRTEQGDSAMYLCASSLGLTSGVTDTQYFGPGTRLTVL.